The rows below give T cell receptor beta chains drawn from one sample of a study of T cells in Graves' hyperthyroidism and ophthalmopathy. MiXCR, applied by TCRdb to the multiplex PCR reads, yields one record per CDR3 protein. Of 450,000 to 600,000 distinct CDR3 sequences detected, around 13% appear once; the ten largest clones hold approximately 15%. Sequencing used blood. The receptors were sampled from a woman in her thirties or forties with Graves' hyperthyroidism. Both conserved end residues are part of each CDR3. Each record gives: V gene, J gene, D gene, CDR3 protein. The D gene is left open where the match is weak.

TRBV28	TRBJ2-2	TRBD1	CASSLWTGGNTGELFF
TRBV7-8	TRBJ2-7	TRBD1	CASSLIGQGTYEQYF
TRBV10-1	TRBJ2-3	-	CASGCTDTQYF
TRBV9	TRBJ2-4	-	CASSVDGAKNIQYF
TRBV5-1	TRBJ2-2	-	CASSLSGQSNTGELFF
TRBV29-1	TRBJ2-5	-	CSVEDGVFQETQYF
TRBV3-1	TRBJ2-1	TRBD2	CASSQERDPGLAGAYNEQFF
TRBV12-3/TRBV12-4	TRBJ1-5	-	CASSALQREGNQPQHF
TRBV20-1	TRBJ2-2	TRBD2	CSARPSGERYTGELFF
TRBV19	TRBJ2-3	TRBD2	CASNVAGGPADTQYF
TRBV13	TRBJ1-4	-	CASSRSGENEKLFF
TRBV28	TRBJ2-7	-	CASSSDYEQYF
TRBV20-1	TRBJ2-4	TRBD2	CSARDEGTSGLAKNIQYF
TRBV28	TRBJ2-7	TRBD1	CASSPRDRVGEQYF
TRBV12-3/TRBV12-4	TRBJ1-1	-	CASSFVVMNTEAFF
TRBV2	TRBJ1-6	-	CASSEEASSPLHF
TRBV3-1	TRBJ1-2	-	CASSLEYRDYGYTF
TRBV30	TRBJ2-5	-	CASSILGETQYF
TRBV27	TRBJ2-3	TRBD2	CASSLSGLAGADTQYF
TRBV6-1	TRBJ1-2	TRBD1	CASRQTWDRTTNYGYTF
TRBV7-6	TRBJ2-3	-	CASSSNRDIRADTQYF
TRBV10-3	TRBJ2-3	-	CAISESTLGRGTTDTQYF
TRBV27	TRBJ2-3	-	CASSLGLAADTQYF
TRBV3-1	TRBJ2-7	-	CASSQEGGRAIAEQYF
TRBV6-2/TRBV6-3	TRBJ2-7	TRBD2	CASSPQRTSGDYPYEQYF
TRBV7-9	TRBJ1-4	-	CASSLRWNEKLFF
TRBV2	TRBJ2-5	-	CASSMNNPETQYF
TRBV10-3	TRBJ1-1	TRBD1	CAVAGTGPNTEAFF
TRBV20-1	TRBJ2-1	-	CSARRWQGNEQFF
TRBV30	TRBJ2-1	TRBD2	CATHSGSWNEQFF
TRBV9	TRBJ2-5	-	CASSPGRGWQETQYF
TRBV7-2	TRBJ1-5	-	CASSQGRRSNQPQHF
TRBV14	TRBJ2-3	TRBD2	CASSTLAGVAVDTQYF
TRBV15	TRBJ2-3	TRBD1	CATSGRDRTDTQYF
TRBV5-1	TRBJ2-1	TRBD2	CASSLESAGGVHNEQFF
TRBV10-2	TRBJ2-7	-	CASGSSFYEQYF
TRBV7-9	TRBJ2-7	TRBD2	CASSEAGELNEQYF
TRBV5-8	TRBJ1-2	-	CASRSDRHGYTF
TRBV2	TRBJ2-2	-	CASSPTGYTGELFF
TRBV20-1	TRBJ1-2	-	CSARTPLQQANYGYTF
TRBV24-1	TRBJ2-5	-	CATSEPHGGETQYF
TRBV20-1	TRBJ2-1	TRBD2	CSASSPGLAGAEQFF
TRBV20-1	TRBJ1-5	-	CSARLPGQMTPEHF
TRBV4-1	TRBJ1-1	-	CASSQATMNTEAFF
TRBV9	TRBJ2-3	-	CASSVRDRTQYF
TRBV10-2	TRBJ1-3	-	CASSADSGNTIYF
TRBV6-1	TRBJ1-5	-	CASRAGISNQPQHF
TRBV5-1	TRBJ2-2	TRBD1	CASRFDRVHPGELFF
TRBV15	TRBJ1-2	-	CATSKGREGYTF
TRBV5-6	TRBJ2-7	TRBD2	CASSLAAGGPYEQYF
TRBV20-1	TRBJ2-3	TRBD2	CSADPGTGGTSGRFTDTQYF
TRBV27	TRBJ2-3	-	CASSWGGQSDTQYF
TRBV2	TRBJ2-1	-	CASIRTDFSYNEQFF
TRBV6-1	TRBJ1-4	-	CASRTEKNEKLFF